This note documents a single T cell receptor beta chain sequence. Its antigen is currently unknown. The CDR3 is 15 amino acids. The entry originates in a study of T cells expressing NK-cell markers. The wider study: Seropositivity for HCMV was found in seven of the eight sequenced donors, with one seronegative.

Findings of the study overall: Of the CD8+ T cells in about 6 donors, about 1.0-8% belonged to dominant NKG2C+ clonotypes.

From the 5' RACE reads, TCRdb lists one entry per CDR3 protein and no DNA. The sample table includes 300,000 to 450,000 distinct CDR3 sequences. The sequence derives from a man aged 18 to 69 in good health. The sequenced sample was blood T cells: a sorted CD56 or NKG2C T cell subset, CD4+ or CD8+ T cells, or bulk PBMC T cells (not recorded which). The chain carries TRBV12-3 or TRBV12-4 and TRBJ2-3; TCRdb proposes TRBD1, but this gene call is untestable without DNA. The CDR3 sequence: CASSYGTLSTDTQYF.